This T cell receptor (beta chain) appears in the sequencing data of a study of T cell responses to AZD1222 COVID-19 vaccine. Overall study findings and caveats: Spike-spanning, vaccine-associated CD4 TCRs were dominant at 160-218 and 743-854. Targeting of unmutated variant regions was reportedly seen in nearly half of spike-specific TCRs. White British donors predominated, females outnumbered males, and clonal diversity was possibly underestimated. Only 5 or 6 people who got AZD1222 tested seropositive at baseline.

Concerning this clone itself: Antigen specificity is unknown.

The CDR3 has 13 residues. Germline-derived CDR1 and CDR2 are SGHVS and FQNEAQ. V was shortened by 5 bases and J by 2 bases, with 10 bases between the two germline ends. The assay was immunoSEQ multiplex PCR, and TCRdb's table has in-frame clones only and misses some. The sample has 160,000 or so clones, around 90% seen once; the top ten hold around 3%. Material: peripheral blood, obtained on day 0 of AZD1222 vaccination. The chain uses TRBV7-8 and TRBJ2-7; possibly TRBD1 for D (5 bases). The clonotype comes from an adult in good health. The CDR3 DNA sequence: TGTGCCAGCAGCCCCGACAGTACCTACGAGCAGTACTTC. It yields the protein CASSPDSTYEQYF.